Below, 25 T cell receptor beta chains from the same sample are listed, as sequenced in a study of metastatic and nonmetastatic thyroid tumors. With MiXCR, TCRdb called clones anew from the PCR reads. Of 25,000 to 30,000 clones detected, approximately 15% appear once; the ten largest clones hold about 6%. Patients had received no treatment of any kind before thyroid surgery. Sequencing input: blood. The receptors come from a male donor with papillary thyroid cancer or a benign thyroid nodule (not recorded which). Some clones in this sample may be carry-over from other donors' samples.

This clone was seen many times. This chain uses TRBV7-3 with TRBJ1-1; D is uncertain. The CDR3 has 14 residues. With 2 bases removed from V and 0 bases from J, the gap between germline ends came to 7 bases. Germline V gene data show CDR1 as SGHTA and CDR2 as FQGTGA. CDR3 sequence reads: CASSLHGLNTEAFF. The CDR3 DNA sequence: TGTGCCAGCAGCTTACACGGACTGAACACTGAAGCTTTCTTT. Drawing the rest from reference TRBV7-3 and TRBJ1-1, the complete variable domain is GAGVSQTPSNKVTEKGKYVELRCDPISGHTALYWYRQSLGQGPEFLIYFQGTGAADDSGLPNDRFFAVRPEGSVSTLKIQRTERGDSAVYLCASSLHGLNTEAFFGQGTRLTVV.

This clone was detected a few times. This chain connects TRBV12-5 to TRBJ2-1; the D gene is possibly TRBD1 (6 bases). Deletions cut 1 base from V and 6 bases from J, with 10 bases between. The germline gives CDR1 LGHNT, CDR2 FRNRAP. The CDR3 length is 14 residues. In DNA, the CDR3 is TGTGCTAGTGGTTTGGGGTTGACAGGCAATGAGCAGTTCTTC. Its translation: CASGLGLTGNEQFF.

Written as DNA, the CDR3 is TGTGCCAGCAGCGTAGACAGGGGCAGCACAGATACGCAGTATTTT. Translation: CASSVDRGSTDTQYF. This rearrangement joins TRBV9 to TRBJ2-3; the match to TRBD1 covers 7 bases. Germline loops: CDR1 SGDLS, CDR2 YYNGEE. There are 15 residues in the CDR3. V gave up 0 bases and J gave up 0 bases; unmatched junction bases: 1.

This clone turned up a few times. A read error may produce the germline difference seen at one junction end. This rearrangement joins TRBV7-9 to TRBJ2-7; D possibly corresponds to TRBD2 (5 bases). CDR3 length equals 14 residues. Germline values: CDR1 SEHNR, CDR2 FQNEAQ (reference sequence). In nucleotides, the CDR3 is TGTTCCAGCAGCTCCTTAGCGTGTTCTTACGAGCAGTACTTC. This encodes CSSSSLACSYEQYF. Complete variable domain (other parts from reference TRBV7-9 and TRBJ2-7): DTGVSQNPRHKITKRGQNVTFRCDPISEHNRLYWYRQTLGQGPEFLTYFQNEAQLEKSRLLSDRFSAERPKGSFSTLEIQRTEQGDSAMYLCSSSSLACSYEQYFGPGTRLTVT.

This clone was found many times. V usage is TRBV19 and J usage is TRBJ2-3, with D perhaps TRBD2 (6 bases). Trimming took 3 bases from V and 6 from J, leaving 10 bases between them. The germline V gene encodes CDR1 LNHDA and CDR2 SQIVND (reference sequence). This CDR3 has 13 amino acids. The CDR3 sequence is CASSIGRRDTQYF. In nucleotides, the CDR3 is TGTGCCAGTAGTATCGGGAGACGGGATACGCAGTATTTT.

This clone was found many times. V is TRBV7-8 and J is TRBJ1-5; 10 bases are shared with TRBD1. Germline values: CDR1 SGHVS, CDR2 FQNEAQ. The J segment lost 5 bases and the V segment lost 0 bases, leaving 7 bases of the junction unmatched. The CDR3 loop spans 17 amino acids. DNA for the CDR3: TGTGCCAGCAGCTTAGCGCCGGACAGGGGGTTGCATCAGCCCCAGCATTTT. Its protein product is CASSLAPDRGLHQPQHF.

Worth noting for this clone: With a much larger clone just one base away, this may be a read error. This CDR3 is also generated by other DNA sequences in the sample. This chain links TRBV20-1 with TRBJ1-1; D is unresolved. The CDR3 extends over 13 amino acids. Germline V gene data show CDR1 as DFQATT and CDR2 as SNEGSKA (reference sequence). CDR3 sequence: CSASGPKNTEAFF. In DNA form, the CDR3 reads TGCAGTGCTAGTGGACCAAAGAACACTGAGGCTTTCTTT.

This clone was recorded many times. The CDR3, as DNA: TGTGCCAGCAGCCCTCTAGGGGTAACTGAAGCTTTCTTT. This codes for CASSPLGVTEAFF. This rearrangement joins TRBV14 to TRBJ1-1, with a weak D call TRBD1 (5 bases). Germline V gene data show CDR1 as SGHDN and CDR2 as FVKESK. The CDR3 is 13 amino acids. The V and J ends lost 4 bases and 5 bases respectively, with 11 bases between them.

The table lists this clone with a count of one. The chain employs TRBV6-5 and TRBJ2-7; 7 nucleotides align to TRBD1. Trimming at V came to 2 bases and at J to 5 bases, leaving 6 bases not matched to a gene. The CDR3 is made up of 14 amino acids. Per the germline V gene, CDR1 is MNHEY and CDR2 is SVGAGI. This chain's CDR3 is CASSYDRANNEQYF. CDR3 coding DNA: TGTGCCAGCAGTTACGACAGGGCGAACAACGAGCAGTACTTC.

Many counts were recorded for this clone. The chain is built from TRBV5-1 and TRBJ1-6, with D possibly being TRBD1 (5 bases). The CDR3 runs to 14 residues. CDR1 SGHRS and CDR2 YFSETQ come from the germline V gene. Between the trimmed V and J ends, which lost 6 bases and 10 bases, there was a span of 17 bases. Written as DNA, the CDR3 is TGCGCCAGCACCGCGGTCCAGGGAGGATCACCCCTCCACTTT. This sequence encodes CASTAVQGGSPLHF.

This clone was picked up many times. J is TRBJ1-5 and V is TRBV27; 7 nucleotides align to TRBD1. Germline CDR1 reads MNHEY; CDR2 reads SMNVEV (reference sequence). The length of the CDR3 is 14 residues. The ends lost 3 bases at V and 9 bases at J; junction bases unmatched: 8. The CDR3 loop is CASSLGQNLGPQHF. The DNA of the CDR3 is TGTGCCAGCAGTTTGGGACAGAACCTGGGGCCCCAGCATTTT.

At least ten counts were recorded for this clone. V usage is TRBV9 and J usage is TRBJ2-7; TRBD1 aligns across 8 bases. Germline values: CDR1 SGDLS, CDR2 YYNGEE. There are 14 residues in the CDR3. J gave up 6 bases and V 2 bases, and 7 bases lay outside the gene matches. CDR3: CASSVQGARGEQYF. Here the CDR3 DNA reads TGTGCCAGCAGCGTCCAGGGGGCGCGGGGCGAGCAGTACTTC.

This clone was detected only a few times. V and J are TRBV7-8 and TRBJ2-7; 11 bases agree with TRBD1. This CDR3 is 14 amino acids long. Looked up from germline, CDR1 is SGHVS and CDR2 is FQNEAQ. The V and J ends lost 5 bases and 7 bases, in that order; junction bases with no gene match: 7. The CDR3 is CASSIGQGAREQYF. As DNA, the CDR3 is TGTGCCAGCAGCATCGGACAGGGGGCAAGGGAGCAGTACTTC.

At least ten counts were recorded for this clone. This rearrangement joins TRBV28 to TRBJ2-3, with a possible D match to TRBD2 (6 bases). Trimming shortened V by 6 bases and J by 4 bases, and 8 bases separated the two germline ends. The CDR3 has 12 residues. Germline V gene data show CDR1 as MDHEN and CDR2 as SYDVKM. The CDR3 spells CASRVAADTQYF. The CDR3 DNA is TGTGCCAGCAGAGTAGCGGCAGATACGCAGTATTTT.

The table lists this clone with many counts. The V gene is TRBV7-2, the J gene TRBJ1-5; TRBD1 matches at 10 bases. CDR1 and CDR2 from the germline V gene are SGHTA and FQGNSA. CDR3 length: 15 residues. With V trimmed by 1 base and J by 7 bases, 4 bases remained unmatched. CDR3 DNA sequence: TGTGCCAGCAGCTTAGGACAGGGGGCCGGGCAGCCCCAGCATTTT. It encodes CASSLGQGAGQPQHF.

This clone was observed many times. The CDR3 DNA sequence: TGTGCCAGCTCACCAGGTAATAATCAGCCCCAGCATTTT. Protein: CASSPGNNQPQHF. V gene TRBV18 combines with J gene TRBJ1-5; D is ambiguous. This CDR3 comprises 13 residues. CDR1 and CDR2 (germline): KGHSH, LQKENI. The germline V and J ends were trimmed by 2 bases and 4 bases, with 6 bases remaining between them.

In its sample, this clone was seen many times. The DNA for the CDR3 is TGTGCCAGCAGTTCTTCTAGATCCAATGAGCAGTTCTTC. Translated: CASSSSRSNEQFF. The chain is built from TRBV28 and TRBJ2-1; D is uncertain. V was shortened by 4 bases and J by 6 bases, with 10 bases between the two germline ends. CDR3 size: 13 residues. From germline, CDR1 is MDHEN and CDR2 SYDVKM.

This clone was counted only a few times. V usage is TRBV12-3 or TRBV12-4 and J usage is TRBJ2-7; the D is unclear. The CDR3 totals 13 residues. V shed 1 base and J shed 3 bases, with 7 bases lying between them. In nucleotides, the CDR3 is TGTGCCAGCAGTTTAGGGCAGTTCTACGAGCAGTACTTC. Its protein product is CASSLGQFYEQYF.

CDR3 loop: CASSPGSQGAYEQYF. DNA for the CDR3: TGTGCCAGCTCACCGGGCTCCCAGGGGGCCTACGAGCAGTACTTC. The J gene is TRBJ2-7, the V gene TRBV18; 7 nucleotides match TRBD1. The V gene end was trimmed by 3 bases and the J gene end by 2 bases; junction bases not matched to a gene: 7. The CDR3 totals 15 residues. Germline CDR1 is KGHSH and CDR2 is LQKENI.

Only a few counts were recorded for this clone. This rearrangement joins TRBV12-5 to TRBJ1-5; the D gene is possibly TRBD1 (5 bases). V dropped 6 bases and J dropped 6 bases, with 21 bases sitting between them. Germline lookup yields CDR1 LGHNT and CDR2 FRNRAP. The CDR3 covers 16 residues. CDR3 sequence (DNA): TGTGCTAGTGGCCCCCGGGGGGTTCCCGAAAGTCAGCCCCAGCATTTT. Translated: CASGPRGVPESQPQHF.

The table lists this clone with a few counts. The rearrangement joins TRBV4-1 to TRBJ1-5; D gene uncertain. This CDR3 has 15 residues. In germline, CDR1 is MGHRA, CDR2 YSYEKL. Trimming pared 2 bases from V and 0 bases from J, leaving 8 bases between. CDR3 sequence (DNA): TGCGCCAGCAGCCAACTACAATATAGCAATCAGCCCCAGCATTTT. It is translated as CASSQLQYSNQPQHF.

CDR3 protein: CATSRDPMSTGELFF. Written as DNA, the CDR3 is TGTGCCACCAGCAGAGATCCAATGAGTACCGGGGAGCTGTTTTTT. V gene TRBV15 combines with J gene TRBJ2-2, with unresolved D. V shed 0 bases and J shed 5 bases, with 10 bases lying between them. The CDR3 runs 15 residues. Germline loops: CDR1 LNHNV, CDR2 YYDKDF (reference sequence). The whole variable domain, filled in from reference TRBV15 and TRBJ2-2, reads DAMVIQNPRYQVTQFGKPVTLSCSQTLNHNVMYWYQQKSSQAPKLLFHYYDKDFNNEADTPDNFQSRRPNTSFCFLDIRSPGLGDTAMYLCATSRDPMSTGELFFGEGSRLTVL.

Ten or more counts support this clone. The chain joins TRBV7-9 to TRBJ1-1, with D possibly being TRBD1 (6 bases). The germline gives CDR1 SEHNR, CDR2 FQNEAQ (reference sequence). V gave up 5 bases and J gave up 2 bases, with 12 bases separating them. CDR3 length: 14 amino acids. This CDR3 is CASSPVDSNTEAFF. CDR3 in DNA: TGTGCCAGCAGCCCAGTGGACAGTAACACTGAAGCTTTCTTT.

By sample share, this clone is medium-sized. The chain couples TRBV6-1 to TRBJ2-5; D is uncertain. Germline CDR1 MNHNS, CDR2 SASEGT. There are 11 residues in the CDR3. Trimming took 7 bases from V and 3 from J, leaving 6 bases between them. The CDR3 sequence is CASKNEETQYF. The CDR3 bases are TGTGCCAGCAAAAACGAAGAGACCCAGTACTTC.

This clone was found many times. The CDR3 protein is CASRPPQKGTYNEQFF. CDR3 DNA sequence: TGTGCCAGCAGGCCACCTCAGAAGGGGACCTACAATGAGCAGTTCTTC. V and J are TRBV7-6 and TRBJ2-1, with D perhaps matching TRBD1 (5 bases). The CDR3 runs 16 residues. V lost 6 bases, J lost 2 bases, and 17 bases lay in between. Looked up from germline, CDR1 is SGHVS and CDR2 is FNYEAQ.